The 26 T cell receptor beta chains presented below share a single source sample, sequenced in a study of OX40 agonist ivuxolimab in advanced cancers. TCRdb's table, derived via immunoSEQ multiplex PCR, lists solely in-frame clones and lacks some. In the table there are about 24,000 clones, more than 80% of which are singletons. The material was CD4+ or CD8+ T cells sorted from blood, obtained in a trial of the OX40 agonist ivuxolimab. Receptors were obtained from an adult with an advanced solid tumor such as melanoma, head and neck, liver or kidney cancer.

The rearrangement links TRBV6-7 to TRBJ2-1, with TRBD2 matching 12 bases. TRBV6-7 is placed among ORFs of uncertain function. Trimming took 3 bases from V and 10 from J; bases not matched to a gene: 7. The CDR3 runs 15 residues. DNA for the CDR3: TGTGCCAGCAGTTATGGGAGACTAGCGGGGGCGGAGCAGTTCTTC. Amino acid sequence: CASSYGRLAGAEQFF.

This clone was seen a single time. The chain joins TRBV7-2 to TRBJ1-2, with a possible D match to TRBD1 (6 bases). This CDR3 region has 14 residues. Germline CDR1 and CDR2: SGHTA and FQGNSA. V lost 5 bases to trimming and J lost 5 bases, with 15 bases between them. The CDR3 bases are TGTGCCAGCAGCCAGGGTGTCCAGGGGTATGGCTACACCTTC. Encoded protein: CASSQGVQGYGYTF.

Here the CDR3 reads CASRLGWADSYEQYF. Written as DNA, the CDR3 is TGTGCCAGCAGGCTAGGTTGGGCGGACTCCTACGAGCAGTACTTC. This chain uses TRBV5-5 with TRBJ2-7, with D unclear. The CDR3 sequence is 15 residues long. CDR1 is SGHKS and CDR2 is YYEKEE in the germline V gene (reference sequence). V dropped 5 bases and J dropped 0 bases, with 15 bases sitting between them.

The chain is built from TRBV30 and TRBJ2-4; no firm D call. This CDR3 region has 12 residues. CDR1 is GTSNPN, CDR2 SVGIG, per germline (reference sequence). V lost 0 bases to trimming and J lost 4 bases, with 4 bases between them. CDR3 amino acids: CAWSVGKNIQYF. In DNA, the CDR3 is TGTGCCTGGAGTGTCGGAAAAAACATTCAGTACTTC.

V usage is TRBV29-1 and J usage is TRBJ2-5, with D hard to call. From germline, CDR1 is SQVTM and CDR2 ANQGSEA. The CDR3 spans 11 residues. The V end was cut by 7 bases, the J end by 4 bases, with 10 bases between. In DNA form, the CDR3 reads TGCAGCGCTGGACCGGGAGAGACCCAGTACTTC. This sequence encodes CSAGPGETQYF.

This clone is medium-sized in the sample. J is TRBJ2-4 and V is TRBV5-4, with no clear D. The ends were cut back, 4 bases at V and 6 bases at J, with 8 bases in the middle. Germline lookup yields CDR1 SGHNT and CDR2 YYREEE (reference sequence). This CDR3 comprises 12 residues. The chain's CDR3 is CASSGTRNIQYF. In DNA, the CDR3 is TGTGCCAGCAGCGGTACAAGAAACATTCAGTACTTC. The full variable domain, completed using reference TRBV5-4 and TRBJ2-4, is ETGVTQSPTHLIKTRGQQVTLRCSSQSGHNTVSWYQQALGQGPQFIFQYYREEENGRGNFPPRFSGLQFPNYSSELNVNALELDDSALYLCASSGTRNIQYFGAGTRLSVL.

The sample holds a few counts of this clone. This chain uses TRBV6-5 with TRBJ1-5; the match to TRBD1 covers 7 bases. The CDR3 length is 14 residues. Germline lookup yields CDR1 MNHEY and CDR2 SVGAGI. V was clipped by 4 bases and J by 3 bases; unmatched bases: 3. The CDR3 sequence is CASSSGQVNQPQHF. The CDR3 coding sequence is TGTGCCAGCAGTTCCGGACAGGTCAATCAGCCCCAGCATTTT.

The V gene is TRBV2, the J gene TRBJ2-2; 10 nucleotides match TRBD2. The CDR3 is 16 residues long. Germline V gene sequence: CDR1 SNHLY, CDR2 FYNNEI. V shed 4 bases and J 5 bases; nucleotides not matched to a gene: 7. In DNA form, the CDR3 reads TGTGCCAGCAGTGTACCCCTAGCGGGAGTAACCGGGGAGCTGTTTTTT. The encoded protein is CASSVPLAGVTGELFF.

The chain joins TRBV5-1 to TRBJ1-5; 7 bases are a match to TRBD1. Germline CDR1 SGHRS, CDR2 YFSETQ. V lost 1 base, J lost 4 bases, and 5 bases stayed unmatched. This CDR3 is 15 amino acids long. CDR3 bases: TGCGCCAGCAGCTTGACAGGGGTCGGGAATCAGCCCCAGCATTTT. Its protein is CASSLTGVGNQPQHF.

The chain joins TRBV14 to TRBJ2-3; 15 bases are shared with TRBD2. The CDR3 contains 18 residues. The germline V gene has CDR1 SGHDN and CDR2 FVKESK. V shed 4 bases and J 4 bases; nucleotides not matched to a gene: 9. Here the CDR3 DNA reads TGTGCCAGCAGCCGAGGACTAGCGGGGGGGCCATCGGCAGATACGCAGTATTTT. Encoded protein: CASSRGLAGGPSADTQYF. Drawing the rest from reference TRBV14 and TRBJ2-3, the complete variable domain is EAGVTQFPSHSVIEKGQTVTLRCDPISGHDNLYWYRRVMGKEIKFLLHFVKESKQDESGMPNNRFLAERTGGTYSTLKVQPAELEDSGVYFCASSRGLAGGPSADTQYFGPGTRLTVL.

This chain joins TRBV5-1 and TRBJ2-7; D is perhaps TRBD1 (7 bases). Trimming removed 4 bases at V and 4 bases at J, with 18 bases between. Germline V lookup: CDR1 SGHRS, CDR2 YFSETQ. This CDR3 region has 15 residues. CDR3 loop: CASSHNRQGGYEQYF. Written as DNA, the CDR3 is TGCGCCAGCAGCCACAATCGACAGGGAGGATACGAGCAGTACTTC.

V usage is TRBV19 and J usage is TRBJ1-3; no definite D call. The CDR3 is 16 residues long. V lost 6 bases to trimming and J lost 0 bases, with 15 bases between them. Germline V CDR1 and CDR2: LNHDA, SQIVND (reference sequence). The CDR3 loop is CASRLRRPSSGNTIYF. CDR3 bases: TGTGCCAGTAGACTGAGGCGACCCTCCTCTGGAAACACCATATATTTT.

This rearrangement joins TRBV7-9 to TRBJ1-2; 7 positions agree with TRBD1. This CDR3 spans 16 amino acids. Germline loops: CDR1 SEHNR, CDR2 FQNEAQ (reference sequence). The trim removed 3 bases at V and 4 bases at J, leaving 11 bases unmatched. The CDR3 loop reads CASSFWTGLGFYGYTF. The CDR3 DNA reads TGTGCCAGCAGCTTCTGGACAGGTCTGGGTTTCTATGGCTACACCTTC.

The chain is built from TRBV5-1 and TRBJ2-1, with 11 bases fitting TRBD1. CDR1 is SGHRS, CDR2 YFSETQ, per germline. The V gene end was trimmed by 4 bases and the J gene end by 3 bases; junction bases not matched to a gene: 6. This CDR3 comprises 16 residues. The CDR3 region is CASSESGTGGYNEQFF. The CDR3 DNA follows: TGCGCCAGCAGCGAGAGCGGGACAGGGGGCTACAATGAGCAGTTCTTC.

J is TRBJ2-5 and V is TRBV7-9; 7 nucleotides line up with TRBD2. CDR3 length: 15 residues. CDR1 SEHNR and CDR2 FQNEAQ come from the germline V gene (reference sequence). The V and J ends lost 6 bases and 5 bases, in that order; junction bases with no gene match: 12. CDR3 amino acids: CASSSSLRGEETQYF. The CDR3 DNA sequence: TGTGCCAGCAGTAGTAGCCTCCGGGGGGAGGAGACCCAGTACTTC.

The chain carries TRBV18 and TRBJ1-5; D may be TRBD1 (5 bases). This CDR3 is 13 amino acids long. CDR1 is KGHSH, CDR2 LQKENI, per germline. V was shortened by 5 bases and J by 3 bases, with 8 bases between the two germline ends. This CDR3 reads CASSKDNNQPQHF. The CDR3, as DNA: TGTGCCAGCTCAAAGGACAACAATCAGCCCCAGCATTTT.

The chain combines TRBV5-6 with TRBJ2-3, with TRBD2 matching 10 bases. This CDR3 is built from 16 residues. The germline CDR1 and CDR2 sequences are SGHDT and YYEEEE. V was clipped by 4 bases and J by 2 bases; unmatched bases: 7. The CDR3 region has the DNA TGTGCCAGCAGCCTACGGACTAGCGGCCTCACAGATACGCAGTATTTT. Amino acids: CASSLRTSGLTDTQYF.

J is TRBJ1-2 and V is TRBV18; 7 positions agree with TRBD1. Trimming removed 3 bases from V and 3 bases from J; junction bases left unmatched: 1. The CDR3 runs 13 residues. Germline V CDR1 and CDR2: KGHSH, LQKENI. The CDR3 nucleotides are TGTGCCAGCTCACCCGGGACAGACTATGGCTACACCTTC. Its protein is CASSPGTDYGYTF.

The chain joins TRBV4-1 to TRBJ2-1; unclear D gene. This CDR3 has 15 residues. V lost 0 bases, J lost 4 bases, and 10 bases lay in between. In germline, CDR1 is MGHRA, CDR2 YSYEKL. The CDR3 is CASSQDLSPYNEQFF. The CDR3 DNA follows: TGCGCCAGCAGCCAAGATCTATCTCCGTACAATGAGCAGTTCTTC.

The sample holds a few counts of this clone. This chain uses TRBV2 with TRBJ1-4, with D uncertain. This CDR3 has 13 amino acids. The V end was cut by 6 bases, the J end by 5 bases, with 10 bases between. Germline V gene data show CDR1 as SNHLY and CDR2 as FYNNEI. The CDR3 protein is CASSVGPNEKLFF. The CDR3 nucleotides are TGTGCCAGCAGCGTAGGACCCAATGAAAAACTGTTTTTT.

V usage is TRBV2 and J usage is TRBJ2-5; 12 positions agree with TRBD1. V lost 5 bases and J lost 5; bases outside the gene matches: 9. The germline V gene encodes CDR1 SNHLY and CDR2 FYNNEI. This CDR3 region has 16 residues. The CDR3 here is CASSPTPGQGAETQYF. DNA for the CDR3: TGTGCCAGCAGTCCCACGCCGGGACAGGGGGCTGAGACCCAGTACTTC.

CDR3 sequence: CASSVPGTVQYEQYF. The DNA for the CDR3 is TGTGCCAGCAGTGTCCCCGGGACAGTACAATACGAGCAGTACTTC. The J gene is TRBJ2-7, the V gene TRBV5-4; TRBD1 agrees at 7 bases. V lost 5 bases, J lost 4 bases, and 12 bases stayed unmatched. Germline CDR1 is SGHNT and CDR2 is YYREEE (reference sequence). The CDR3 is 15 amino acids.

This clone was counted once. The chain recombines TRBV5-4 with TRBJ2-7, with D perhaps matching TRBD1 or TRBD2 (6 bases each). Looked up from germline, CDR1 is SGHNT and CDR2 is YYREEE (reference sequence). This CDR3 spans 16 amino acids. V was trimmed by 4 bases and J by 5 bases, leaving 22 bases between them. The CDR3 sequence is CASSPRGASALNEQYF. CDR3 coding DNA: TGTGCCAGCAGCCCAAGGGGGGCATCGGCGCTAAACGAGCAGTACTTC. Based on the CDR3 plus reference TRBV5-4 and TRBJ2-7, the full variable domain is ETGVTQSPTHLIKTRGQQVTLRCSSQSGHNTVSWYQQALGQGPQFIFQYYREEENGRGNFPPRFSGLQFPNYSSELNVNALELDDSALYLCASSPRGASALNEQYFGPGTRLTVT.

This clone occurred once. V and J are TRBV9 and TRBJ1-3; no firm D call. With 8 bases removed from V and 0 bases from J, the gap between germline ends came to 18 bases. The length of the CDR3 is 16 residues. Per the germline V gene, CDR1 is SGDLS and CDR2 is YYNGEE. CDR3 sequence: CASNQGGARSGNTIYF. The CDR3 DNA reads TGTGCCAGTAATCAAGGAGGAGCACGCTCTGGAAACACCATATATTTT. The full variable domain, rest sourced from reference TRBV9 and TRBJ1-3, is DSGVTQTPKHLITATGQRVTLRCSPRSGDLSVYWYQQSLDQGLQFLIQYYNGEERAKGNILERFSAQQFPDLHSELNLSSLELGDSALYFCASNQGGARSGNTIYFGEGSWLTVV.

V is TRBV25-1 and J is TRBJ1-2; no clear D gene. V lost 5 bases and J lost 0, with 16 bases in between. CDR3 size: 16 residues. The germline V gene encodes CDR1 MGHDK and CDR2 SYGVNS. The chain's CDR3 is CASSLSPSTSNYGYTF. The CDR3 bases are TGTGCCAGCAGTTTATCGCCGTCAACCTCTAACTATGGCTACACCTTC.

V and J are TRBV19 and TRBJ2-1, with 13 bases matching TRBD2. The CDR3 consists of 17 residues. Looked up from germline, CDR1 is LNHDA and CDR2 is SQIVND (reference sequence). J was trimmed by 10 bases and V by 4 bases; bases with no gene match: 13. CDR3 sequence reads: CASSKLTSGGAFSEQFF. CDR3 sequence (DNA): TGTGCCAGTAGTAAGCTCACTAGCGGGGGGGCCTTCAGCGAGCAGTTCTTC.